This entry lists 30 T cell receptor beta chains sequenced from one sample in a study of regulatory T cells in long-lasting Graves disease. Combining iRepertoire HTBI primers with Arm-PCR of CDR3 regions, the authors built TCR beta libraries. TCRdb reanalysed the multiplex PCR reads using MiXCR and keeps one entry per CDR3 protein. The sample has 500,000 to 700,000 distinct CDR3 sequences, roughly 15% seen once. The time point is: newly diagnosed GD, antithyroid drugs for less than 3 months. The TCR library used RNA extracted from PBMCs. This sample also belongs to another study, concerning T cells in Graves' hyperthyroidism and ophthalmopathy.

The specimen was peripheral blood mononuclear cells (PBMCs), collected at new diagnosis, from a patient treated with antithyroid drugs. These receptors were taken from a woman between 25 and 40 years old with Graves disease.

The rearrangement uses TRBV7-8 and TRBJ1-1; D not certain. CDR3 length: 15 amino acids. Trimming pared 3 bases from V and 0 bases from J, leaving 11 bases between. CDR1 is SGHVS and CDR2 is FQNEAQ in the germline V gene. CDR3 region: CASSFRLTMNTEAFF. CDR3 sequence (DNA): TGTGCCAGCAGCTTCAGGCTTACTATGAACACTGAAGCTTTCTTT.

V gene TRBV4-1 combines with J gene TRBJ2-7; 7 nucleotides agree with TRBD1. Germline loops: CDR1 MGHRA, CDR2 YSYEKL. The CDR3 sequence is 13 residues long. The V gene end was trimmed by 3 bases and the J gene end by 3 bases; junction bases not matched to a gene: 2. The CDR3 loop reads CASSHGTDYEQYF. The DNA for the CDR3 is TGCGCCAGCAGCCATGGGACAGACTACGAGCAGTACTTC.

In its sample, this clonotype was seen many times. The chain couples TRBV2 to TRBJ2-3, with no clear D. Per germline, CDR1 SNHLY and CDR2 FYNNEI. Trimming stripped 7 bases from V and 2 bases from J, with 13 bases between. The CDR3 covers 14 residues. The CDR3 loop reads CASTKRLITDTQYF. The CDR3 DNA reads TGTGCCAGCACCAAAAGGTTAATCACAGATACGCAGTATTTT.

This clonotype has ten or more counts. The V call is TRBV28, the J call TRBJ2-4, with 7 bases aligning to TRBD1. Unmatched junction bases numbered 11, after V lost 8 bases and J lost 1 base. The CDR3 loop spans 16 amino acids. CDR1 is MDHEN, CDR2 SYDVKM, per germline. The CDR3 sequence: CASSLGDSSAKNIQYF. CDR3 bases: TGTGCCAGCTCCCTAGGGGACAGTTCCGCCAAAAACATTCAGTACTTC.

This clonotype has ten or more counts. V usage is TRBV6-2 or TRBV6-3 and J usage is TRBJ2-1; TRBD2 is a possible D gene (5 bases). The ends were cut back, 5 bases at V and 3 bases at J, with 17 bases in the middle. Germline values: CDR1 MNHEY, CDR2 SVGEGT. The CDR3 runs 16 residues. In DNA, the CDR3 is TGTGCCAGCAGTCCCCGGACTTCCACCCTCTACAATGAGCAGTTCTTC. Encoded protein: CASSPRTSTLYNEQFF.

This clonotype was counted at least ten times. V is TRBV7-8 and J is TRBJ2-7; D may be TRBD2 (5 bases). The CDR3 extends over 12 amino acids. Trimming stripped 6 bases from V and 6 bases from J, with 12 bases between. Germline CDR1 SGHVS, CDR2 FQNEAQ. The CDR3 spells CASSRLLGEQYF. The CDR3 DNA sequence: TGTGCCAGCAGTAGGTTACTAGGCGAGCAGTACTTC.

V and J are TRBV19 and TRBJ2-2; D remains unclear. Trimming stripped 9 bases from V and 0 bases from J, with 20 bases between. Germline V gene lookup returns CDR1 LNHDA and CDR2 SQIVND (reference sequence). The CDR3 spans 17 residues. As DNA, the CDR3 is TGTGCCAGCGATATCTCCCTCGGGCGGCCGAACACCGGGGAGCTGTTTTTT. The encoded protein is CASDISLGRPNTGELFF.

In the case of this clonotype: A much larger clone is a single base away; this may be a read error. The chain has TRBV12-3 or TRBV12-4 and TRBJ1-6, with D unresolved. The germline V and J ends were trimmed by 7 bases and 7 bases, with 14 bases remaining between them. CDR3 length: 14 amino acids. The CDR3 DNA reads TGTGCCAGCAATCTCGGGTTGATCAATTCACCCCTCCACTTT. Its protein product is CASNLGLINSPLHF.

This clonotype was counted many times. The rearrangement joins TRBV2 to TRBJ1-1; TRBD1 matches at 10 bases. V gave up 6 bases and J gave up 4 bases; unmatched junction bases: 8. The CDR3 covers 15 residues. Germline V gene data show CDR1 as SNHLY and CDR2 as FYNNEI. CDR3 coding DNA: TGTGCCAGCAGCATGACAGGGGGCTTTGGCACTGAAGCTTTCTTT. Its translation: CASSMTGGFGTEAFF.

The CDR3 loop reads CASSVGTGEGQPQHF. DNA for the CDR3: TGTGCCAGCAGCGTAGGAACAGGGGAAGGCCAGCCCCAGCATTTT. The genes are TRBV9 and TRBJ1-5; TRBD1 matches at 7 bases. CDR3 length equals 15 residues. CDR1 SGDLS and CDR2 YYNGEE come from the germline V gene. Germline trimming cut 0 bases from V and 7 bases from J; bases unmatched to any gene: 7.

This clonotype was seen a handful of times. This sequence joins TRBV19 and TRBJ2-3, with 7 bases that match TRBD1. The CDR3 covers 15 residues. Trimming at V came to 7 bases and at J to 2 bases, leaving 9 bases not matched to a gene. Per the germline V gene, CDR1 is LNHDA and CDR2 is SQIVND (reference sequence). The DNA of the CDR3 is TGTGCCAGTACCACAGGGGTCCCCCACACAGATACGCAGTATTTT. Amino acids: CASTTGVPHTDTQYF.

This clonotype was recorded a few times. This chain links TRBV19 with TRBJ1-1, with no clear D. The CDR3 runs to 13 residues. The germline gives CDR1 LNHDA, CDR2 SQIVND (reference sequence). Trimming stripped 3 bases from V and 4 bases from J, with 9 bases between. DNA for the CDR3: TGTGCCAGTAGTATGAATCTTGGCACTGAAGCTTTCTTT. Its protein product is CASSMNLGTEAFF. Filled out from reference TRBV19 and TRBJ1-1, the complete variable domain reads DGGITQSPKYLFRKEGQNVTLSCEQNLNHDAMYWYRQDPGQGLRLIYYSQIVNDFQKGDIAEGYSVSREKKESFPLTVTSAQKNPTAFYLCASSMNLGTEAFFGQGTRLTVV.

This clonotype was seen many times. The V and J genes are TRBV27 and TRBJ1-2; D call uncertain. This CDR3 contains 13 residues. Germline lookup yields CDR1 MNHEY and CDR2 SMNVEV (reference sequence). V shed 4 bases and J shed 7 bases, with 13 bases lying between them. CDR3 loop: CASSSTSSFGYTF. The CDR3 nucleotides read TGTGCCAGCAGTTCCACCTCCTCATTTGGCTACACCTTC.

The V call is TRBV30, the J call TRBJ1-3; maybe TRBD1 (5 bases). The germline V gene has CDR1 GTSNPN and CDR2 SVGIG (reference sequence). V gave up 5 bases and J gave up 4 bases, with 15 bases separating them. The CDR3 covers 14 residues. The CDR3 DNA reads TGTGCCTGGGGACGAACTTCAGGGGGAAACACCATATATTTT. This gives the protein CAWGRTSGGNTIYF.

As DNA, the CDR3 is TGCGCCAGCAGATTGCAGTCGGACGAGCAGTACTTC. As protein: CASRLQSDEQYF. V usage is TRBV5-1 and J usage is TRBJ2-7, with D hard to call. The CDR3 sequence is 12 residues long. The germline gives CDR1 SGHRS, CDR2 YFSETQ. V gave up 5 bases and J gave up 5 bases, with 11 bases separating them.

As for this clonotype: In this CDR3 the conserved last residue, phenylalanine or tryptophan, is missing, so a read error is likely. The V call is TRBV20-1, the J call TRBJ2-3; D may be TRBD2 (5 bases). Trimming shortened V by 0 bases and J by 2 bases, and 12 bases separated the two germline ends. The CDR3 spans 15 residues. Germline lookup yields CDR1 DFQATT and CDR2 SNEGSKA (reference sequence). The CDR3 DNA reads TGCAGTGCTAGAGAAGGGAGACTTCCCACAGATACGCAGTATCTT. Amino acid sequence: CSAREGRLPTDTQYL.

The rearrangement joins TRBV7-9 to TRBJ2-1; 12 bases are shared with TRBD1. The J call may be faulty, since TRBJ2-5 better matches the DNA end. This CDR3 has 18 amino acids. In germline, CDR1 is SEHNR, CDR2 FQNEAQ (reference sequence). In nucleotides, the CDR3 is TGTGCCAGCAGCTTAGCTCTGGTCCGGGACAGGGGGCGAGAGACCCAGTACTTC. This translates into CASSLALVRDRGRETQYF.

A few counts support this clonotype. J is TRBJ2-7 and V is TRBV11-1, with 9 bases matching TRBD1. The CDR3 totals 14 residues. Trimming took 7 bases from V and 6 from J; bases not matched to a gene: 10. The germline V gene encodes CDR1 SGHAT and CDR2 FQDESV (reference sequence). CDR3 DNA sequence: TGTGCCAGCACCTTGGACAGGGGCCAGGGCGAGCAGTACTTC. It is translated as CASTLDRGQGEQYF.

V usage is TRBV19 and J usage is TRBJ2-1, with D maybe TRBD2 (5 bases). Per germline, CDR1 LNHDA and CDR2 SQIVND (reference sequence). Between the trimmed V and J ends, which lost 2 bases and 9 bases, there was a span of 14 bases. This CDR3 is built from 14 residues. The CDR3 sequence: CASSIRGSTAEQFF. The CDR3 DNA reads TGTGCCAGTAGTATAAGAGGGTCCACGGCTGAGCAGTTCTTC.

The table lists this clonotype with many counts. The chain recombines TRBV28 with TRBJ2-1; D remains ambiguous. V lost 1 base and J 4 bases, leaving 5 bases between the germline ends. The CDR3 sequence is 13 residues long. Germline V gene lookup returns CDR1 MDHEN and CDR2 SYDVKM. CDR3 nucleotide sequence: TGTGCCAGCAGTTTATTTTCGTACAATGAGCAGTTCTTC. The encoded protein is CASSLFSYNEQFF.

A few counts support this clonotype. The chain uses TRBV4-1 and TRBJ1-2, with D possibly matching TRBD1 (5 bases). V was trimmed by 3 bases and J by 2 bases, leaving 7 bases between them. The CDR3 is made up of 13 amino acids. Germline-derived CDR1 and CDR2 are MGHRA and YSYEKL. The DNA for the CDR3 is TGCGCCAGCAGCCAGAGGGACAACTATGGCTACACCTTC. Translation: CASSQRDNYGYTF.

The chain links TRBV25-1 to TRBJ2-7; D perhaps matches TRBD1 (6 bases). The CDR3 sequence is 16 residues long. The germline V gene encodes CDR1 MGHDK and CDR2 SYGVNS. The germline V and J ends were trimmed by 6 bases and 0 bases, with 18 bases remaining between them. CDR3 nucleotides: TGTGCCAGCAGCGGGGACATCTCGGGACCCTCCTACGAGCAGTACTTC. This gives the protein CASSGDISGPSYEQYF.

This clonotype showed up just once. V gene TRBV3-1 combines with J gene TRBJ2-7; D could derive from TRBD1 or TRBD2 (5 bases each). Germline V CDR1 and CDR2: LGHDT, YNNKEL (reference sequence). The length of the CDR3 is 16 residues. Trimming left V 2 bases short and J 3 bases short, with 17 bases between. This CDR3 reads CASSQLKGDGHYEQYF. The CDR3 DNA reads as TGTGCCAGCAGCCAACTGAAAGGGGACGGACACTACGAGCAGTACTTC.

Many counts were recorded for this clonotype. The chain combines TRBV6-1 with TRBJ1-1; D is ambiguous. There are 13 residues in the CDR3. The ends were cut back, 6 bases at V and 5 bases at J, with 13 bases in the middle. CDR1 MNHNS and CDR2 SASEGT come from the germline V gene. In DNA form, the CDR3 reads TGTGCCAGCAGCCACGTCGTGGGGACTGAAGCTTTCTTT. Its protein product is CASSHVVGTEAFF.

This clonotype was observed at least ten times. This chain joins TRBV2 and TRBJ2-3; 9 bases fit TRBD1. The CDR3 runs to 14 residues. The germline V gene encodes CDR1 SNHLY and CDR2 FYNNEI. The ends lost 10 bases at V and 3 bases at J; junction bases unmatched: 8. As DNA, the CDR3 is TGTGCCACAGCAAGGGGACAGGGAACAGATACGCAGTATTTT. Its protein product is CATARGQGTDTQYF.

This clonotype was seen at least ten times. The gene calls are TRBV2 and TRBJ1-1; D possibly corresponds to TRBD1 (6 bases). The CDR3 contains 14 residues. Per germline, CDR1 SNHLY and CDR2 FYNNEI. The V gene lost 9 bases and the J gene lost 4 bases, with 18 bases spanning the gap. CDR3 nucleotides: TGTGCCAGGGCACCGGGACATAAGGCCACTGAAGCTTTCTTT. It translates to CARAPGHKATEAFF.

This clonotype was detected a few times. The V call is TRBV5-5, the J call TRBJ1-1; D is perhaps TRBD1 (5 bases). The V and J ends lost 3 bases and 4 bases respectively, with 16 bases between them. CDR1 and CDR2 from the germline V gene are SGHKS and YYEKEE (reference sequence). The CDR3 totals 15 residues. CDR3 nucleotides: TGTGCCAGCAGCTCACAAACTGTGGGGGGCACTGAAGCTTTCTTT. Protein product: CASSSQTVGGTEAFF.

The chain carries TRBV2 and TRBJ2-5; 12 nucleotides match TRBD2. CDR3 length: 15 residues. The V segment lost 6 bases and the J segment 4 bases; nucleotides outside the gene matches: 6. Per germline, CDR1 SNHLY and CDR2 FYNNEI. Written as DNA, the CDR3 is TGTGCCAGCAGCGACGGACTAGCGGGAAGAGAGACCCAGTACTTC. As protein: CASSDGLAGRETQYF. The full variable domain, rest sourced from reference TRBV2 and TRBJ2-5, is EPEVTQTPSHQVTQMGQEVILRCVPISNHLYFYWYRQILGQKVEFLVSFYNNEISEKSEIFDDQFSVERPDGSNFTLKIRSTKLEDSAMYFCASSDGLAGRETQYFGPGTRLLVL.

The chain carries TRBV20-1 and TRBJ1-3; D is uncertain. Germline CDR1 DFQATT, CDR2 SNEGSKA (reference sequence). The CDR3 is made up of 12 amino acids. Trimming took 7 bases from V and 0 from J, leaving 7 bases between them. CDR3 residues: CSVGGSGNTIYF. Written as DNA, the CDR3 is TGCAGTGTAGGTGGCTCTGGAAACACCATATATTTT.

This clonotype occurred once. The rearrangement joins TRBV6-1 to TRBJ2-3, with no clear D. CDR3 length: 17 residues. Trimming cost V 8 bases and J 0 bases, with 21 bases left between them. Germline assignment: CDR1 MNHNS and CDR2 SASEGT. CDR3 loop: CASLQKRPARSTDTQYF. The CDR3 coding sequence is TGTGCCAGCCTTCAAAAACGGCCGGCTCGAAGCACAGATACGCAGTATTTT.